This T cell receptor beta chain appears in the sequencing data of a study of vaccination effects on CD4 cells after COVID-19. Study-level findings and limits: There were few convalescent patients in the study and no early post-infection timepoints.

The germline V gene encodes CDR1 ENHRY and CDR2 SYGVKD. The CDR3 has 15 amino acids. Trimming left V 3 bases short and J 0 bases short, with 8 bases between. Method: immunoSEQ multiplex PCR; TCRdb's copy keeps in-frame clones and lacks some. The data contain more than 60,000 clones, just under 75% of them singletons. Investigators separated out CD4+ T cells once approximately 10 days of culture had passed. Participants got two doses of BNT162b2 or mRNA-1273 vaccine. Vaccinated participants had no history of SARS-CoV-2 infection and tested negative for nucleocapsid antibodies. This clone showed up just a few times. Its target is not known.

The specimen was CD4+ T cells from PBMCs cultured without peptide, collected after COVID-19 vaccination. This clonotype was sampled from a human donor who received a COVID-19 vaccine. The rearrangement links TRBV10-3 to TRBJ2-2; the D is unclear. CDR3 in DNA: TGTGCCATCAGTGATGGCACCTCGAACACCGGGGAGCTGTTTTTT. Its translation: CAISDGTSNTGELFF.